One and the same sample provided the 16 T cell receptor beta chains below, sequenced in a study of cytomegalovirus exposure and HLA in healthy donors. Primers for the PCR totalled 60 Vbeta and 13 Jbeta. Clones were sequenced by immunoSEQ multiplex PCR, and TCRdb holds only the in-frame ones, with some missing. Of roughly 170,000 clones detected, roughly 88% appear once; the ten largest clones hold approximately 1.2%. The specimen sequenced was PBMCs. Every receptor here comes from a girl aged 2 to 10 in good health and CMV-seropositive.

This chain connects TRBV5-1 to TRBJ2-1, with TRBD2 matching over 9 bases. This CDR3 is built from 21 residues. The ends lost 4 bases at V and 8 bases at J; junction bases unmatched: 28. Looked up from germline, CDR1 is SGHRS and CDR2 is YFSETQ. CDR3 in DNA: TGCGCCAGCAGCCCTCGGCTGGGGGGTATCGTTGCGGGAGGGCCTTTCCATGAGCAGTTCTTC. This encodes CASSPRLGGIVAGGPFHEQFF.

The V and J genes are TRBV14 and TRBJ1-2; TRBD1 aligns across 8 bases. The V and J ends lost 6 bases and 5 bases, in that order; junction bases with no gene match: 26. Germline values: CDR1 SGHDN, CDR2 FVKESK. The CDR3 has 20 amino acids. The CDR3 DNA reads TGTGCCAGCAGACAACAGGGGGTAAGGGTAGACAGGGAAAGCGGGTATGGCTACACCTTC. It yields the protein CASRQQGVRVDRESGYGYTF.

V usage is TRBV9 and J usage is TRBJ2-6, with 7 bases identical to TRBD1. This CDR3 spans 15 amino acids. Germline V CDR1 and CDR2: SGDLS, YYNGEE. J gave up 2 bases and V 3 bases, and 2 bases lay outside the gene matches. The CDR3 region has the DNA TGTGCCAGCAGCGCGCAGGGGGCTGGGGCCAACGTCCTGACTTTC. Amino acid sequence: CASSAQGAGANVLTF.

The CDR3 bases are TGCGCCAGCAAAGCCGGGACAGGGGCGGACGAGCAGTACTTC. This translates into CASKAGTGADEQYF. This chain uses TRBV5-1 with TRBJ2-7, with 10 bases identical to TRBD1. Germline V gene lookup returns CDR1 SGHRS and CDR2 YFSETQ. Trimming removed 6 bases from V and 5 bases from J; junction bases left unmatched: 8. The CDR3 extends over 14 amino acids.

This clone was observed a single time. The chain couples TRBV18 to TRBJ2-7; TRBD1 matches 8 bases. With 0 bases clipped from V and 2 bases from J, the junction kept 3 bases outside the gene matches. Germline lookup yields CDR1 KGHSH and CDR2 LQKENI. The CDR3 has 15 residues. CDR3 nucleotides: TGTGCCAGCTCACCACCCACAGGGGGTACCTACGAGCAGTACTTC. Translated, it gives CASSPPTGGTYEQYF.

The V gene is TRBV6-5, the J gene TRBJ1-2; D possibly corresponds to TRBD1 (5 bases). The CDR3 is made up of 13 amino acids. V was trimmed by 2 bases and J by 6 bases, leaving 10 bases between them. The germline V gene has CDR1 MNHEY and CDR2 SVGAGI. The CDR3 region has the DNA TGTGCCAGCAGTTACCTAAGGGGTCATGGCTACACCTTC. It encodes CASSYLRGHGYTF.

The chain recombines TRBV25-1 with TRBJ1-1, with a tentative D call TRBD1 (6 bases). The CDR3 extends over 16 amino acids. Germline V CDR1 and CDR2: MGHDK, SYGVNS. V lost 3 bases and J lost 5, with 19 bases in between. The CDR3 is CASSETDSRGGTEAFF. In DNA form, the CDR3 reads TGTGCCAGCAGTGAGACGGACAGCCGGGGGGGGACTGAAGCTTTCTTT.

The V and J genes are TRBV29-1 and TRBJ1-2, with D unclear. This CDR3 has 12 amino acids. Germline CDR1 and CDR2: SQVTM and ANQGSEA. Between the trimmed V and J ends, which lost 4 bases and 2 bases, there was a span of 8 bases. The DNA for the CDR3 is TGCAGCGTTGTATGGCCGAACTATGGCTACACCTTC. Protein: CSVVWPNYGYTF.

The CDR3 DNA reads TGTGCCAGCTCACGATCGGGGAATGAGCAGTTCTTC. Amino acids: CASSRSGNEQFF. This chain connects TRBV18 to TRBJ2-1, with D possibly matching TRBD2 (5 bases). The V gene's germline CDR1 is KGHSH and CDR2 LQKENI. Trimming took off 4 bases at V and 7 bases at J, with 8 bases between the two ends. The CDR3 covers 12 residues.

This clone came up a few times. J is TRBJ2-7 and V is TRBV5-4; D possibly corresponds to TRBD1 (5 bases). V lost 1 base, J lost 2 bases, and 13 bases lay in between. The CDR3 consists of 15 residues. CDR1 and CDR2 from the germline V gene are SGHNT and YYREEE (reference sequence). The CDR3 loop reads CASSLRGRPTYEQYF. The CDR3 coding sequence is TGTGCCAGCAGCTTGAGGGGAAGGCCTACCTACGAGCAGTACTTC.

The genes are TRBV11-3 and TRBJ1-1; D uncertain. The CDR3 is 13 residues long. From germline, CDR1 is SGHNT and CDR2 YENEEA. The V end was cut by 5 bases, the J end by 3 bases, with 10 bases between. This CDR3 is CASSGGGDTEAFF. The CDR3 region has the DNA TGTGCCAGCAGCGGAGGTGGTGACACTGAAGCTTTCTTT.

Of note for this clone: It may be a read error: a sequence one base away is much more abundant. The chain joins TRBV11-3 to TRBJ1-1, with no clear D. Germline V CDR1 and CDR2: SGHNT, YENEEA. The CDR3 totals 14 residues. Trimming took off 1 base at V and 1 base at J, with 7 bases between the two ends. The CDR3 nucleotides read TGTGCCAGCAGCTTAGGGGCAGAGAACACTGAAGCTTTCTTT. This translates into CASSLGAENTEAFF.

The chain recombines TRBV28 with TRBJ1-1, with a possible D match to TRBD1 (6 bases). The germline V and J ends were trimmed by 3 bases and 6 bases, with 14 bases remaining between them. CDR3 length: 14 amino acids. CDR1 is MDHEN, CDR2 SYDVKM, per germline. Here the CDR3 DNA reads TGTGCCAGCAGTTTTGACAGGCCCGGCGCTGAAGCTTTCTTT. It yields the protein CASSFDRPGAEAFF.

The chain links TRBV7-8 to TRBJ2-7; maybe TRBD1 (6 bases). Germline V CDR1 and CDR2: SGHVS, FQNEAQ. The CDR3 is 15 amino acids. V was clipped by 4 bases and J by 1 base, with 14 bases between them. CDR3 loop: CASSSIQGISYEQYF. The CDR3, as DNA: TGTGCCAGCAGCTCAATTCAGGGGATATCCTACGAGCAGTACTTC. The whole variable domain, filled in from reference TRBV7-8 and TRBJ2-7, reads GAGVSQSPRYKVAKRGQDVALRCDPISGHVSLFWYQQALGQGPEFLTYFQNEAQLDKSGLPSDRFFAERPEGSVSTLKIQRTQQEDSAVYLCASSSIQGISYEQYFGPGTRLTVT.

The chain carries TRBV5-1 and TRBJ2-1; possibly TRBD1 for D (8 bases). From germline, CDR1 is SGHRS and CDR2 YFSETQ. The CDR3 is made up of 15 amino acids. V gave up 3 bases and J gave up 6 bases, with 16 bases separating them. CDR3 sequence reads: CASSSTGGVGNEQFF. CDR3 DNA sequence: TGCGCCAGCAGCTCCACAGGGGGGGTAGGCAATGAGCAGTTCTTC.

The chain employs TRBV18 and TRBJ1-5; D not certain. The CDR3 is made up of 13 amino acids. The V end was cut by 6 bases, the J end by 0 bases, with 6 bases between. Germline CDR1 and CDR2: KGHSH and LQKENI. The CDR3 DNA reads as TGTGCCAGCTCTGAGGCTAGCAATCAGCCCCAGCATTTT. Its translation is CASSEASNQPQHF.